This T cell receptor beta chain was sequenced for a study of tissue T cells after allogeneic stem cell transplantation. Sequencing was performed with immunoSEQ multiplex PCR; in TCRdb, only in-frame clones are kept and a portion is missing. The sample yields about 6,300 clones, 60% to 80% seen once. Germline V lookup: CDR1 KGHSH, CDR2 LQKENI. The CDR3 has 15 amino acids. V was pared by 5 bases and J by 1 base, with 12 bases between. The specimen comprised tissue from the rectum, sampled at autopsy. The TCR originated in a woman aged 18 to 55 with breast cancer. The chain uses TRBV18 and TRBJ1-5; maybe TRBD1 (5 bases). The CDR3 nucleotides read TGTGCCAGCTCAGCACAGGAAGGGAGCAATCAGCCCCAGCATTTT. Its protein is CASSAQEGSNQPQHF.